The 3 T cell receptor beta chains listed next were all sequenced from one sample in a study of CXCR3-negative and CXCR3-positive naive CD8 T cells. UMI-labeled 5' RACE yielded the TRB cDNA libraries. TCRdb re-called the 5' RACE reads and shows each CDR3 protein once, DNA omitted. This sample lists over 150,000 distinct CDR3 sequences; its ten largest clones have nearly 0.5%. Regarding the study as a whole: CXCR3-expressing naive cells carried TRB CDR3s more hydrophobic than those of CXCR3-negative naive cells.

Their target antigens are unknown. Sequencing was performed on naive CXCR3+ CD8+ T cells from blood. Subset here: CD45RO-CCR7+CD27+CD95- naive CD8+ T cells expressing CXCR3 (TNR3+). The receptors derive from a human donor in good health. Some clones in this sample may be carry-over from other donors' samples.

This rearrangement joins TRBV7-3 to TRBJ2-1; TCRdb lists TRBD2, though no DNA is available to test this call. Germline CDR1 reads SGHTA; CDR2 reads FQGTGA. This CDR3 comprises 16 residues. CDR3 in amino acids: CASSLNSGETYNEQFF.

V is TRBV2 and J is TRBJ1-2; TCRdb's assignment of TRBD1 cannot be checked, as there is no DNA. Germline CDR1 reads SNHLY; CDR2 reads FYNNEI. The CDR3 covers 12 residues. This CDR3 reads CATEQGANGYTF.

CDR3 amino acids: CASSLLNTGELFF. The chain links TRBV5-6 to TRBJ2-2. This CDR3 is 13 amino acids long. Per germline, CDR1 SGHDT and CDR2 YYEEEE. The full variable domain, completed using reference TRBV5-6 and TRBJ2-2, is DAGVTQSPTHLIKTRGQQVTLRCSPKSGHDTVSWYQQALGQGPQFIFQYYEEEERQRGNFPDRFSGHQFPNYSSELNVNALLLGDSALYLCASSLLNTGELFFGEGSRLTVL.